The rows below give T cell receptor beta chains drawn from one sample of a study of cytomegalovirus exposure and HLA in healthy donors. Generated by immunoSEQ multiplex PCR, the TCRdb table keeps only in-frame clones and is missing some. The profile covers more than 100,000 clones, with 76% appearing a single time and 10% taken by the ten largest. Sequenced input: PBMCs. The receptors here all came from a woman aged 18-29 years in good health and CMV-seropositive. The CDR3 runs from the conserved cysteine through the conserved F or W. D genes are given only for firm matches. Size values are once, few and many counts, or a class for expanded clones, and some rows have none.

>-|TRBV2|TRBJ2-3|-
TGTGCCAGCAGTGCGGAGAGTACAGATACGCAGTATTTT
CASSAESTDTQYF
>-|TRBV11-3|TRBJ2-1|-
TGTGCCAGCAGCTTCGGGGGATACAATGAGCAGTTCTTC
CASSFGGYNEQFF
>once|TRBV7-2|TRBJ2-1|TRBD2
TGTGCCAGCAGCTTAAGGCTAGCGGGGGGGTCGATTTACAATGAGCAGTTCTTC
CASSLRLAGGSIYNEQFF
>-|TRBV5-4|TRBJ1-3|-
TGTGCCAGCAGGGGGCCACACTCTGGAAACACCATATATTTT
CASRGPHSGNTIYF
>once|TRBV2|TRBJ1-1|TRBD1
TGTGCCAGCAGGGAGGACAGGCGGTTGAACACTGAAGCTTTCTTT
CASREDRRLNTEAFF
>-|TRBV9|TRBJ2-1|TRBD2
TGTGCCAGCAGCCCTAGCGGGGGGTCCTACAATGAGCAGTTCTTC
CASSPSGGSYNEQFF
>-|TRBV10-3|TRBJ1-4|-
TGTGCCATCAGTGGGGGCTTCGAGGAAAAACTGTTTTTT
CAISGGFEEKLFF
>once|TRBV6-1|TRBJ1-2|-
TGTGCCAGCACGGTCAGACTGCCAGATGGCTACACCTTC
CASTVRLPDGYTF
>-|TRBV5-4|TRBJ2-7|-
TGTGCCAGCAGCTTGAGGGGGTTGACAGAAACCTACGAGCAGTACTTC
CASSLRGLTETYEQYF
>-|TRBV10-1|TRBJ2-7|TRBD1
TGCGCCAGCAGGGGACAGGGAAAGGTTGACGAGCAGTACTTC
CASRGQGKVDEQYF
>-|TRBV10-3|TRBJ1-2|TRBD1
TGTGCCATCAGTGCCGGGACAGGGAAGATCGGGAACTATGGCTACACCTTC
CAISAGTGKIGNYGYTF
>-|TRBV9|TRBJ2-1|TRBD2
TGTGCCAGCAGCGTAGGTCCCTCGGGACTAGCGGGAGGCCAACGTCCCCATGAGCAGTTCTTC
CASSVGPSGLAGGQRPHEQFF
>-|TRBV2|TRBJ2-3|TRBD2
TGTGCCAGCAGGCCTCAGGCGGGAGGTTTAGCAGATACGCAGTATTTT
CASRPQAGGLADTQYF
>-|TRBV28|TRBJ2-7|TRBD1
TGTGCCAGCAGCCCCCCAGGGACAGGGGTGTACGAGCAGTACTTC
CASSPPGTGVYEQYF
>-|TRBV30|TRBJ1-1|-
TGTGCCTGGAGTGGGCTCACAGTAAACACTGAAGCTTTCTTT
CAWSGLTVNTEAFF
>-|TRBV6-5|TRBJ1-6|-
TGTGCCAGCAGTTACTCGGGGCAGGCAAATTCACCCCTCCACTTT
CASSYSGQANSPLHF
>-|TRBV7-6|TRBJ2-7|-
TGTGCCAGCAGCTTAGACGGGGAAAAAACCTACGAGCAGTACTTC
CASSLDGEKTYEQYF
>once|TRBV28|TRBJ2-7|TRBD2
TGTGCCAGCAGTCCCTCATGGGGGGGAGATGCCTACGAGCAGTACTTC
CASSPSWGGDAYEQYF
>-|TRBV30|TRBJ2-7|TRBD1
TGTGCCTGGACCATGACAGGGGGGTTTTACGAGCAGTACTTC
CAWTMTGGFYEQYF
>few|TRBV2|TRBJ2-7|TRBD2
TGTGCCAGCAGTGAGACGGGCGGGAGGGCTTACGAGCAGTACTTC
CASSETGGRAYEQYF
>-|TRBV19|TRBJ2-7|-
TGTGCCAGTAGCCCCTCCCGCTCCTACGAGCAGTACTTC
CASSPSRSYEQYF
>once|TRBV7-9|TRBJ2-7|-
TGTGCCAGCAGCTTTCAAGGGGCGGACGAGCAGTACTTC
CASSFQGADEQYF
>-|TRBV6-1|TRBJ2-3|-
TGTGCCAGCAGCCACTCGACAGATACGCAGTATTTT
CASSHSTDTQYF
>-|TRBV6-4|TRBJ2-1|TRBD1
TGTGCCAGCAGTACCTCGGACAGGGCTCCCTACAATGAGCAGTTCTTC
CASSTSDRAPYNEQFF
>few|TRBV19|TRBJ2-5|-
TGTGCCAGTAGTAACCTACAGGCAGCAGAGACCCAGTACTTC
CASSNLQAAETQYF
>many|TRBV4-3|TRBJ1-1|TRBD1
TGCGCCAGCAGCCAAGAACAGGGGGCTAGGCGCACTGAAGCTTTCTTT
CASSQEQGARRTEAFF
>few|TRBV6-1|TRBJ2-3|-
TGTGCCAGCAGTGGAGCACAGGAGCCAAGCACAGATACGCAGTATTTT
CASSGAQEPSTDTQYF
>-|TRBV5-1|TRBJ2-5|TRBD2
TGCGCCAGCAGCTTGCGTACTAGCGGGACTCCAAGGGAGACCCAGTACTTC
CASSLRTSGTPRETQYF
>-|TRBV2|TRBJ2-3|-
TGTGCCAGCGTCCCCCCCTTGGTACGGGTACCCCGCACAGATACGCAGTATTTT
CASVPPLVRVPRTDTQYF
>few|TRBV10-3|TRBJ1-5|-
TGTGCCATCAGTGAAGCGGGCAATCAGCCCCAGCATTTT
CAISEAGNQPQHF
>-|TRBV28|TRBJ2-7|-
TGTGCCAGCACCCCAGGAGGGATCCCGTTTCGCGTTTTCTACGAGCAGTACTTC
CASTPGGIPFRVFYEQYF
>-|TRBV2|TRBJ1-5|-
TGTGCCACCGCGGGGTATAGCAATCAGCCCCAGCATTTT
CATAGYSNQPQHF
>few|TRBV6-5|TRBJ1-2|-
TGTGCCAGCAGTTTCCCTGAGGGCTACACCTTC
CASSFPEGYTF
>-|TRBV5-1|TRBJ1-2|TRBD1
TGCGCCAGCAATCTAGACAGGGGCGTTGGCTACACCTTC
CASNLDRGVGYTF
>few|TRBV29-1|TRBJ1-3|TRBD1
TGCAGCGTTGTGGGCGCTTCTGACAGGGAAAATACCATATATTTT
CSVVGASDRENTIYF
>-|TRBV28|TRBJ1-5|TRBD1
TGTGCCAGCACCCTGACAGGGGCGAATCAGCCCCAGCATTTT
CASTLTGANQPQHF
>-|TRBV7-7|TRBJ2-5|-
TGTGCTAGCAGCTTAGCGCCAGGGGGGACGCAAGAGACCCAGTACTTC
CASSLAPGGTQETQYF
>-|TRBV15|TRBJ2-1|TRBD1
TGTGCCACCAGCAGCCCCGCCGGGACAGGGTCCAATGAGCAGTTCTTC
CATSSPAGTGSNEQFF
>-|TRBV9|TRBJ2-2|-
TGTGCCAGCAGTTCGGGAGCCGGGGAGCTGTTTTTT
CASSSGAGELFF
>-|TRBV7-9|TRBJ1-4|-
TGTGCCAGCAGCTTAACAGGGATAGGGGAAAAACTGTTTTTT
CASSLTGIGEKLFF
>-|TRBV5-1|TRBJ1-3|TRBD1
TGCGCCAGCAGCCTAGAAGGACAGGTGGTAAACACCATATATTTT
CASSLEGQVVNTIYF
>-|TRBV7-2|TRBJ2-5|TRBD2
TGTGCCAGCAGCTCCGGTCCGGGACTAGCCCCCCCCTACTTC
CASSSGPGLAPPYF
>-|TRBV4-3|TRBJ2-3|TRBD2
TGCGCCAGCAGTCTCGGTGGACTAGCGGGTCTTGATACGCAGTATTTT
CASSLGGLAGLDTQYF
>-|TRBV29-1|TRBJ2-5|-
TGCAGCGTTGAAGGTCTAGCTTACCAAGAGACCCAGTACTTC
CSVEGLAYQETQYF
>-|TRBV6-5|TRBJ1-1|-
TGTGCCAGCAGTTACTCAACAGGCATGAACACTGAAGCTTTCTTT
CASSYSTGMNTEAFF
>-|TRBV29-1|TRBJ2-1|TRBD2
TGCAGCGGCGGACTAGCGGGAGACAATGAGCAGTTCTTC
CSGGLAGDNEQFF
>-|TRBV19|TRBJ1-2|TRBD1
TGTGCCAGTAGCGACACGGTGACAGGGTGGAATGGCTACACCTTC
CASSDTVTGWNGYTF
>-|TRBV5-4|TRBJ2-1|TRBD2
TGTGCCAGCAGCTTGAGACTAGCGGCCTACAATGAGCAGTTCTTC
CASSLRLAAYNEQFF
>-|TRBV4-1|TRBJ1-1|TRBD1
TGCGCCAGCAGCCAAGATCAGGGGGCGAACACTGAAGCTTTCTTT
CASSQDQGANTEAFF
>-|TRBV9|TRBJ2-7|-
TGTGCCAGCAGCGTAGCTACCCGGTCTTACGAGCAGTACTTC
CASSVATRSYEQYF
>-|TRBV2|TRBJ2-7|-
TGTGCCAGCAGTGAAGTTCGCCCCGGAGCCTACGAGCAGTACTTC
CASSEVRPGAYEQYF
>-|TRBV9|TRBJ1-2|-
TGTGCCAGCAGCGTCCCCGGGACAAATAAGGAAAACTATGGCTACACCTTC
CASSVPGTNKENYGYTF
>-|TRBV6-1|TRBJ1-2|TRBD1
TGTGCCAGCAGTCCGTTGGACAGGACCAACTATGGCTACACCTTC
CASSPLDRTNYGYTF